These 14 T cell receptor beta chains originate from one sample sequenced in a study of spatial heterogeneity in lung cancer. Study-wide findings and caveats: Within tumors, counts of expanded alpha and beta TCRs tracked tumor mutation counts.

Antigen specificity for these receptors is unknown. The sample's time point: sample taken at primary tumor resection. Using its own MiXCR run on the 5' RACE reads, TCRdb lists one record per CDR3 protein. The sample lists about 7,900 distinct CDR3 sequences, roughly 7% occurring once. Sequenced material: lung tumor tissue, taken at surgery. The receptors originated from a female donor with early-stage non-small cell lung cancer.

With respect to this clonotype: This beta chain is an off-target read within a library intended for alpha chains, so its frequency means little. The rearrangement uses TRBV27 and TRBJ2-2; no clear D gene. Germline CDR1 and CDR2: MNHEY and SMNVEV (reference sequence). Trimming removed 3 bases at V and 5 bases at J, with 7 bases between. The length of the CDR3 is 13 residues. The CDR3 reads CASSFTFTGELFF. The CDR3 DNA sequence: TGTGCCAGCAGTTTTACGTTTACCGGGGAGCTGTTTTTT.

This clonotype has at least ten counts. Little can be read into the size of this beta chain, an off-target read in a library designed for alpha chains. V and J are TRBV19 and TRBJ2-3; the match to TRBD2 covers 13 bases. Per germline, CDR1 LNHDA and CDR2 SQIVND (reference sequence). V lost 6 bases to trimming and J lost 5 bases; unmatched junction nucleotides: 17. The CDR3 contains 19 residues. CDR3 amino acids: CASSRYGLAGAGFVDTQYF. For the CDR3, the DNA is TGTGCCAGTAGCCGATATGGACTAGCGGGAGCTGGTTTTGTAGATACGCAGTATTTT.

Comments on this clonotype: This beta chain is an unintended read in a library built for alpha chains; its size means little. The chain combines TRBV7-9 with TRBJ1-3; possible D gene TRBD1, 5 bases. The germline V gene encodes CDR1 SEHNR and CDR2 FQNEAQ (reference sequence). The germline V and J ends were trimmed by 7 bases and 0 bases, with 13 bases remaining between them. This CDR3 region has 15 residues. The DNA of the CDR3 is TGTGCCAGCACCCTAGGGACGGGCTCTGGAAACACCATATATTTT. Its protein product is CASTLGTGSGNTIYF.

This clonotype is medium-sized in the sample. This beta chain appears as a stray read in a library generated for alpha chains; its size is not informative. This sequence joins TRBV27 and TRBJ1-4, with D maybe TRBD1 (5 bases). Per germline, CDR1 MNHEY and CDR2 SMNVEV (reference sequence). Trimming stripped 4 bases from V and 0 bases from J, with 9 bases between. There are 15 residues in the CDR3. The CDR3, as DNA: TGTGCCAGCAGTTGGGACGGTGCAACTAATGAAAAACTGTTTTTT. Translating gives CASSWDGATNEKLFF.

This clonotype appeared many times. Within a library made for alpha chains, this beta chain is off target, and its count is uninformative. V gene TRBV5-1 combines with J gene TRBJ2-1; 8 nucleotides agree with TRBD2. Germline-derived CDR1 and CDR2 are SGHRS and YFSETQ. The ends lost 1 base at V and 8 bases at J; junction bases unmatched: 5. The length of the CDR3 is 14 residues. As DNA, the CDR3 is TGCGCCAGCAGCTTGAGGAGCGGGAGAGATGAGCAGTTCTTC. This gives the protein CASSLRSGRDEQFF. The whole variable domain, filled in from reference TRBV5-1 and TRBJ2-1, reads KAGVTQTPRYLIKTRGQQVTLSCSPISGHRSVSWYQQTPGQGLQFLFEYFSETQRNKGNFPGRFSGRQFSNSRSEMNVSTLELGDSALYLCASSLRSGRDEQFFGPGTRLTVL.

This clonotype was recorded at least ten times. Because the library targeted alpha chains, this beta chain is an off-target read whose size means little. The chain joins TRBV28 to TRBJ2-5, with TRBD1 matching over 7 bases. Germline V gene sequence: CDR1 MDHEN, CDR2 SYDVKM. Trimming cost V 4 bases and J 0 bases; bases outside gene matches: 8. This CDR3 contains 16 residues. CDR3: CASSSPGQKYQETQYF. The CDR3, as DNA: TGTGCCAGCAGTTCGCCGGGACAGAAGTACCAAGAGACCCAGTACTTC. Full variable domain (outside the CDR3, taken from reference TRBV28 and TRBJ2-5): DVKVTQSSRYLVKRTGEKVFLECVQDMDHENMFWYRQDPGLGLRLIYFSYDVKMKEKGDIPEGYSVSREKKERFSLILESASTNQTSMYLCASSSPGQKYQETQYFGPGTRLLVL.

In this sample, this clonotype turned up many times. The library was prepared for alpha chains; this beta chain is a stray read, so its frequency means little. V usage is TRBV7-8 and J usage is TRBJ2-7, with TRBD1 matching 8 bases. The germline V gene has CDR1 SGHVS and CDR2 FQNEAQ. This CDR3 has 15 amino acids. J gave up 3 bases and V 5 bases, and 9 bases lay outside the gene matches. The CDR3 nucleotides read TGTGCCAGCAGCCCACTTGGGACAGGTTACTACGAGCAGTACTTC. Encoded protein: CASSPLGTGYYEQYF.

This clonotype is categorized as medium-sized. For a library built for alpha chains, this beta chain is a stray read; little rests on its size. J is TRBJ1-1 and V is TRBV11-1; D call uncertain. The CDR3 has 12 residues. V was trimmed by 5 bases and J by 4 bases, leaving 8 bases between them. Per the germline V gene, CDR1 is SGHAT and CDR2 is FQDESV (reference sequence). The CDR3, as DNA: TGTGCCAGCAGCCCGAGTGGCACTGAAGCTTTCTTT. Translating gives CASSPSGTEAFF.

As to this clonotype: A single base separates this from a much larger clone, so it may be a read error. The CDR3 end shows no conserved phenylalanine or tryptophan, and so a read error is likely. Found in a library prepared for alpha chains, this beta chain is an off-target read, and its abundance has little meaning. The chain recombines TRBV5-4 with TRBJ2-5; no clear D. The CDR3 covers 11 residues. Per germline, CDR1 SGHNT and CDR2 YYREEE (reference sequence). Trimming shortened V by 4 bases and J by 7 bases, and 8 bases separated the two germline ends. CDR3 coding DNA: TGTGCCAGCAGCCTATTGGGGACCCAGTACTCC. Amino acid sequence: CASSLLGTQYS.

On this clonotype itself: This beta chain came through as a stray read in a library set up for alpha chains, and its size says little. The J gene is TRBJ2-7, the V gene TRBV20-1, with TRBD2 identical over 9 bases. This CDR3 region has 14 residues. Looked up from germline, CDR1 is DFQATT and CDR2 is SNEGSKA (reference sequence). Trimming at V came to 6 bases and at J to 5 bases, leaving 11 bases not matched to a gene. Here the CDR3 reads CSAGLSGRKNEQYF. The CDR3 DNA reads TGCAGTGCGGGACTTAGCGGGAGAAAAAACGAGCAGTACTTC.

This clonotype appeared many times. Within a library made for alpha chains, this beta chain is off target, and its count is uninformative. The chain recombines TRBV11-2 with TRBJ2-2; 8 bases line up with TRBD2. The length of the CDR3 is 15 residues. Germline lookup yields CDR1 SGHAT and CDR2 FQNNGV. Unmatched junction bases numbered 4, after V lost 1 base and J lost 6 bases. The DNA for the CDR3 is TGTGCCAGCAGCTTAGTCCTAGCGGGCTCCGGGGAGCTGTTTTTT. This encodes CASSLVLAGSGELFF.

Within the sample, this clonotype is medium-sized. This beta chain lies outside the target of a library built for alpha chains; its clone size means little. The chain links TRBV6-5 to TRBJ1-1, with TRBD1 matching over 7 bases. This CDR3 contains 13 residues. Losses at the gene ends were 4 bases for V and 5 bases for J; bases not matched to a gene: 4. Germline V gives CDR1 MNHEY, CDR2 SVGAGI. The CDR3 bases are TGTGCCAGCAGTTGGAGGGGGCGGACTGAAGCTTTCTTT. It yields the protein CASSWRGRTEAFF.

This clonotype was observed at least ten times. Since the library was made to target alpha chains, this beta chain is a stray read and its abundance is not meaningful. The chain has TRBV6-1 and TRBJ2-4, with a tentative D call TRBD1 (7 bases). V was cut by 2 bases and J by 9 bases, with 14 bases left in between. The CDR3 runs to 14 residues. CDR1 is MNHNS, CDR2 SASEGT, per germline. The CDR3 DNA is TGTGCCAGCAGTGAATACGGCAGGGGGGTCATTCAGTACTTC. Amino acid sequence: CASSEYGRGVIQYF.

As concerns this clonotype: A much bigger clone sits one base away, suggesting this may be a read error. This beta chain appears as a stray read in a library generated for alpha chains; its size is not informative. The rearrangement joins TRBV29-1 to TRBJ2-1, with D possibly TRBD1 on 6 matching bases. There are 14 residues in the CDR3. V lost 7 bases and J 4 bases, leaving 17 bases between the germline ends. The germline CDR1 and CDR2 sequences are SQVTM and ANQGSEA. Here the CDR3 DNA reads TGCAGCGCCAAGGCCCCCAGGGGTTACAATGAGCAGTTCTTC. It translates to CSAKAPRGYNEQFF.